What follows are 21 T cell receptor beta chains derived from one specimen sequenced in a study of blood T cells in healthy people across ages. The second PCR ran about 6 to 11 cycles with a sample-barcoded 5' primer and J-beta primers. MiXCR, applied by TCRdb to the 5' RACE reads, yields one record per CDR3 protein. The table shows about 800,000 distinct CDR3 sequences, with more than 20% occurring only once. These same records also appear under a second study, on T cells of mothers and their children.

The source material was blood. The receptor source for this set is a boy between 5 and 17 years old in good health.

This clonotype has only a few counts. This chain uses TRBV5-5 with TRBJ2-1; 7 bases agree with TRBD2. V shed 4 bases, J shed 9 bases, and the junction held 16 bases outside the gene matches. From germline, CDR1 is SGHKS and CDR2 YYEKEE (reference sequence). This CDR3 has 16 residues. CDR3 coding DNA: TGTGCCAGCAGCCTTCATGTGGCGGGAGAAGGAGTTGAGCAGTTCTTC. Protein sequence: CASSLHVAGEGVEQFF.

The chain combines TRBV14 with TRBJ2-3; D is perhaps TRBD2 (5 bases). V was trimmed by 0 bases and J by 0 bases, leaving 10 bases between them. Germline CDR1 reads SGHDN; CDR2 reads FVKESK. The CDR3 has 16 residues. The CDR3 spells CASSQELGFSTDTQYF. CDR3 in DNA: TGTGCCAGCAGCCAAGAACTAGGGTTTAGCACAGATACGCAGTATTTT.

The table lists this clonotype with a few counts. This chain joins TRBV7-9 and TRBJ2-1, with D perhaps being TRBD1 or TRBD2 (5 bases each). From germline, CDR1 is SEHNR and CDR2 FQNEAQ (reference sequence). The CDR3 runs to 12 residues. Trimming cost V 5 bases and J 15 bases, with 17 bases left between them. The chain's CDR3 is CASSPIIQGPFF. DNA for the CDR3: TGTGCCAGCAGCCCCATAATCCAGGGACCGTTCTTC. The complete variable domain, with remaining parts taken from reference TRBV7-9 and TRBJ2-1, reads DTGVSQNPRHKITKRGQNVTFRCDPISEHNRLYWYRQTLGQGPEFLTYFQNEAQLEKSRLLSDRFSAERPKGSFSTLEIQRTEQGDSAMYLCASSPIIQGPFFGPGTRLTVL.

This clonotype has just a few counts. This chain links TRBV6-5 with TRBJ2-7; TRBD2 matches at 10 bases. CDR3 length: 17 residues. From germline, CDR1 is MNHEY and CDR2 SVGAGI. Unmatched junction bases numbered 5, after V lost 0 bases and J lost 0 bases. The CDR3 loop is CASSYSWGLASSYEQYF. CDR3 DNA sequence: TGTGCCAGCAGTTACTCCTGGGGACTAGCGAGCTCCTACGAGCAGTACTTC.

In its sample, this clonotype was seen a few times. This chain connects TRBV3-1 to TRBJ1-1; D remains unclear. The CDR3 extends over 16 amino acids. V was clipped by 6 bases and J by 5 bases, with 22 bases between them. Per germline, CDR1 LGHDT and CDR2 YNNKEL (reference sequence). This chain's CDR3 is CASSHQGYGFETEAFF. In DNA, the CDR3 is TGTGCCAGCAGTCATCAAGGGTACGGCTTCGAGACTGAAGCTTTCTTT.

The gene calls are TRBV6-2 or TRBV6-3 and TRBJ1-5; D might be TRBD1 (6 bases). Trimming left V 7 bases short and J 0 bases short, with 16 bases between. The CDR3 loop spans 16 amino acids. Germline CDR1 reads MNHEY; CDR2 reads SVGEGT. CDR3 nucleotides: TGTGCCAGCACTCCTAAGGGGGGATCTAGCAATCAGCCCCAGCATTTT. Its translation is CASTPKGGSSNQPQHF.

The rearrangement joins TRBV6-5 to TRBJ2-7; possible D gene TRBD2, 6 bases. V dropped 4 bases and J dropped 2 bases, with 15 bases sitting between them. Germline V lookup: CDR1 MNHEY, CDR2 SVGAGI. The CDR3 runs 15 residues. CDR3 residues: CASSSPGTLPYEQYF. DNA for the CDR3: TGTGCCAGCAGTTCCCCCGGGACTCTTCCCTACGAGCAGTACTTC.

This clonotype was counted between two and nine times. The chain is built from TRBV20-1 and TRBJ2-1; TRBD2 aligns across 11 bases. With V trimmed by 6 bases and J by 8 bases, 12 bases remained unmatched. Germline V lookup: CDR1 DFQATT, CDR2 SNEGSKA (reference sequence). The CDR3 extends over 15 amino acids. The DNA of the CDR3 is TGCAGTGCCCCTCTTGTCCTAGCGGGAGGATATGAGCAGTTCTTC. As protein: CSAPLVLAGGYEQFF.

The V and J genes are TRBV29-1 and TRBJ2-5; D remains unclear. TRBJ2-7 explains the end of the DNA better; the J call may be wrong. Germline V lookup: CDR1 SQVTM, CDR2 ANQGSEA. The CDR3 consists of 14 residues. In DNA form, the CDR3 reads TGCAGCGTTGCCCCGACCCTTGGGTCCTACGAGCAGTACTTC. This encodes CSVAPTLGSYEQYF.

This chain uses TRBV30 with TRBJ2-5; D possibly corresponds to TRBD2 (5 bases). V lost 8 bases and J 1 base, leaving 17 bases between the germline ends. Germline V CDR1 and CDR2: GTSNPN, SVGIG (reference sequence). CDR3 length equals 14 residues. CDR3 bases: TGTGCCCTGGTACTAGGCTCTGCCCAAGAGACCCAGTACTTC. It yields the protein CALVLGSAQETQYF.

This clonotype was detected only once. This rearrangement joins TRBV10-3 to TRBJ2-1, with D possibly matching TRBD2 (7 bases). Germline values: CDR1 ENHRY, CDR2 SYGVKD. V was cut by 2 bases and J by 4 bases, with 24 bases left in between. The CDR3 sequence is 19 residues long. As DNA, the CDR3 is TGTGCCATCAGTGAGAGGGGGATTACTAGCGCCAGAGGGTACAATGAGCAGTTCTTC. Amino acids: CAISERGITSARGYNEQFF.

Ten or more counts support this clonotype. The chain carries TRBV20-1 and TRBJ2-7; TRBD1 agrees at 7 bases. This CDR3 has 12 residues. Germline V CDR1 and CDR2: DFQATT, SNEGSKA (reference sequence). The CDR3 nucleotides are TGCAGCGCCCGGGACAGCTCCTACGAGCAGTACTTC. Residues: CSARDSSYEQYF.

This clonotype was recorded a few times. The rearrangement uses TRBV10-2 and TRBJ1-6; D remains ambiguous. From germline, CDR1 is WSHSY and CDR2 SAAADI. CDR3 size: 12 residues. V lost 6 bases to trimming and J lost 7 bases, with 7 bases between them. The CDR3 DNA reads as TGCGCCAGCAGCCCGGGAAATTCACCCCTCCACTTT. Translating gives CASSPGNSPLHF.

This clonotype was seen a handful of times. This rearrangement joins TRBV12-3 or TRBV12-4 to TRBJ2-3; 10 nucleotides align to TRBD2. The CDR3 has 18 residues. V shed 2 bases, J shed 4 bases, and the junction held 12 bases outside the gene matches. CDR3 coding DNA: TGTGCCAGCAGTTTAAGGCCGCCTAGCGGGAGAGTCCCAGATACGCAGTATTTT. Residues: CASSLRPPSGRVPDTQYF.

The chain links TRBV7-8 to TRBJ2-7; maybe TRBD1 (6 bases). Trimming shortened V by 4 bases and J by 0 bases, and 10 bases separated the two germline ends. Germline CDR1 is SGHVS and CDR2 is FQNEAQ. The CDR3 loop spans 14 amino acids. CDR3 bases: TGTGCCAGCAGCTCAAACAGGGACTCCTACGAGCAGTACTTC. Amino acids: CASSSNRDSYEQYF.

The chain carries TRBV20-1 and TRBJ2-5, with TRBD1 as a possible D gene (6 bases). The DNA end is more similar to TRBJ2-7, so the J call may be wrong. This CDR3 has 14 amino acids. CDR1 and CDR2 from the germline V gene are DFQATT and SNEGSKA (reference sequence). The CDR3, as DNA: TGCAGTGCTGAACTACAGGGAAGCTCCTACGAGCAGTACTTC. As protein: CSAELQGSSYEQYF.

This chain joins TRBV9 and TRBJ2-1; TRBD2 might be the D (7 bases). The V end was cut by 0 bases, the J end by 4 bases, with 14 bases between. The CDR3 length is 16 residues. The germline CDR1 and CDR2 sequences are SGDLS and YYNGEE. The CDR3 sequence is CASSVVGAGAYNEQFF. CDR3 DNA: TGTGCCAGCAGCGTAGTCGGGGCGGGGGCGTACAATGAGCAGTTCTTC.

The V call is TRBV7-2, the J call TRBJ2-5, with D perhaps matching TRBD2 (5 bases). The J call is uncertain, as TRBJ2-7 better fits the DNA end. This CDR3 region has 13 residues. Germline loops: CDR1 SGHTA, CDR2 FQGNSA. The CDR3 region is CAIGAETSYEQYF. Here the CDR3 DNA reads TGTGCCATCGGAGCGGAGACCTCCTACGAGCAGTACTTC.

The rearrangement uses TRBV7-9 and TRBJ1-4, with D perhaps TRBD1 (6 bases). V was pared by 6 bases and J by 8 bases, with 16 bases between. The CDR3 length is 14 residues. Germline V lookup: CDR1 SEHNR, CDR2 FQNEAQ (reference sequence). The CDR3 sequence is CASSLRGRGEKLFF. The DNA for the CDR3 is TGTGCCAGCAGTTTACGGGGCAGGGGCGAAAAACTGTTTTTT.

Only a few counts were recorded for this clonotype. This chain uses TRBV5-5 with TRBJ2-3; D is undetermined. V was clipped by 0 bases and J by 4 bases, with 6 bases between them. Germline assignment: CDR1 SGHKS and CDR2 YYEKEE (reference sequence). The CDR3 covers 13 residues. The CDR3 DNA reads TGTGCCAGCAGCTTGGGGGTTTCAGATACGCAGTATTTT. Protein: CASSLGVSDTQYF.

The rearrangement uses TRBV18 and TRBJ2-3, with D possibly TRBD1 on 5 matching bases. V lost 2 bases to trimming and J lost 4 bases, with 16 bases between them. Germline-derived CDR1 and CDR2 are KGHSH and LQKENI. The CDR3 contains 16 residues. CDR3 sequence: CASSPGRATRADTQYF. The CDR3, as DNA: TGTGCCAGCTCACCAGGCAGGGCAACTCGGGCAGATACGCAGTATTTT.